The rows below give T cell receptor beta chains drawn from one sample of a study of blood T cell repertoires in COVID-19. Assay used: immunoSEQ multiplex PCR; TCRdb lists only in-frame clones, some missing. The table records 430,000 or so clones, 80% to 90% of them present only once. Sequenced: peripheral blood. Source of these receptors: a man aged 18 to 29 with COVID-19, enrolled during active disease. Both conserved end residues are part of each CDR3. The D gene is left open where the match is weak. The size field is filled for only some rows; it gives once, few, many or a size class.

CDR3 protein: CAGQLQGVYSNQPQHF; CDR3 DNA: TGTGCCGGCCAACTTCAGGGGGTATATAGCAATCAGCCCCAGCATTTT; V gene: TRBV30; D gene: TRBD1; J gene: TRBJ1-5; clone size: -
CDR3 protein: CASSLNRGNQPQHF; CDR3 DNA: TGTGCCAGCAGCCTCAACAGGGGCAATCAGCCCCAGCATTTT; V gene: TRBV7-8; D gene: -; J gene: TRBJ1-5; clone size: -
CDR3 protein: CASSPLARNYNEQFF; CDR3 DNA: TGTGCCAGCAGCCCCCTAGCGCGAAACTACAATGAGCAGTTCTTC; V gene: TRBV11-2; D gene: -; J gene: TRBJ2-1; clone size: once
CDR3 protein: CASSHRQGEKLFF; CDR3 DNA: TGCGCCAGCAGTCATCGACAGGGAGAAAAACTGTTTTTT; V gene: TRBV23-1; D gene: TRBD1; J gene: TRBJ1-4; clone size: -
CDR3 protein: CASSFSGLGANTGELFF; CDR3 DNA: TGTGCCAGCAGTTTTTCGGGACTAGGGGCGAACACCGGGGAGCTGTTTTTT; V gene: TRBV27; D gene: TRBD2; J gene: TRBJ2-2; clone size: -
CDR3 protein: CASSLRTDTQYF; CDR3 DNA: TGTGCCAGCAGCCTTCGTACAGATACGCAGTATTTT; V gene: TRBV3-1/TRBV3-2; D gene: -; J gene: TRBJ2-3; clone size: -
CDR3 protein: CASSTGDRQGSNEKLFF; CDR3 DNA: TGTGCCAGCAGCACAGGAGACCGACAGGGAAGCAATGAAAAACTGTTTTTT; V gene: TRBV7-9; D gene: TRBD1; J gene: TRBJ1-4; clone size: -
CDR3 protein: CASSADRANTEAFF; CDR3 DNA: TGTGCCAGCAGCGCGGACAGGGCGAACACTGAAGCTTTCTTT; V gene: TRBV2; D gene: TRBD1; J gene: TRBJ1-1; clone size: -
CDR3 protein: CATSVGAGYGYTF; CDR3 DNA: TGTGCCACCAGTGTAGGGGCCGGCTATGGCTACACCTTC; V gene: TRBV24-1; D gene: -; J gene: TRBJ1-2; clone size: -
CDR3 protein: CASSGAWTSAYNEQFF; CDR3 DNA: TGTGCCAGCAGCGGTGCCTGGACTAGCGCCTACAATGAGCAGTTCTTC; V gene: TRBV7-8; D gene: TRBD2; J gene: TRBJ2-1; clone size: -
CDR3 protein: CSVEGGKGADTQYF; CDR3 DNA: TGCAGCGTTGAAGGAGGAAAAGGGGCAGATACGCAGTATTTT; V gene: TRBV29-1; D gene: -; J gene: TRBJ2-3; clone size: -
CDR3 protein: CASSQGSAGTDTQYF; CDR3 DNA: TGTGCCAGCAGCCAAGGATCAGCGGGCACAGATACGCAGTATTTT; V gene: TRBV4-2; D gene: -; J gene: TRBJ2-3; clone size: -
CDR3 protein: CASSQVSRGAEAFF; CDR3 DNA: TGTGCCAGCAGCCAAGTCTCCAGGGGAGCTGAAGCTTTCTTT; V gene: TRBV3-1/TRBV3-2; D gene: -; J gene: TRBJ1-1; clone size: -
CDR3 protein: CASSPLATSYEQYF; CDR3 DNA: TGTGCCAGCAGTCCGCTAGCGACCTCCTACGAGCAGTACTTC; V gene: TRBV6-5; D gene: -; J gene: TRBJ2-7; clone size: -
CDR3 protein: CASSKYRGGSSYEQYF; CDR3 DNA: TGTGCCAGCAGCAAATATCGAGGTGGTAGCTCCTACGAGCAGTACTTC; V gene: TRBV21-1; D gene: -; J gene: TRBJ2-7; clone size: -
CDR3 protein: CATSDYEAGEYNEQFF; CDR3 DNA: TGTGCCACCAGTGATTACGAAGCAGGGGAATACAATGAGCAGTTCTTC; V gene: TRBV24-1; D gene: -; J gene: TRBJ2-1; clone size: -
CDR3 protein: CAVVSPRGQETQYF; CDR3 DNA: TGTGCCGTCGTGTCGCCTAGGGGGCAAGAGACCCAGTACTTC; V gene: TRBV2; D gene: -; J gene: TRBJ2-5; clone size: -
CDR3 protein: CASSPWGDGGSPLHF; CDR3 DNA: TGTGCCAGCAGCCCCTGGGGGGACGGGGGGTCTCCCCTCCACTTT; V gene: TRBV7-2; D gene: -; J gene: TRBJ1-6; clone size: -
CDR3 protein: CASSNVDRVTEAFF; CDR3 DNA: TGTGCCAGTAGTAACGTAGACAGGGTCACTGAAGCTTTCTTT; V gene: TRBV19; D gene: TRBD1; J gene: TRBJ1-1; clone size: -
CDR3 protein: CASSPEQGSQYF; CDR3 DNA: TGTGCCAGCAGCCCGGAACAGGGTTCGCAGTATTTT; V gene: TRBV7-9; D gene: -; J gene: TRBJ2-3; clone size: -
CDR3 protein: CASSEPRAQYF; CDR3 DNA: TGTGCCAGCAGTGAACCCCGGGCCCAGTACTTC; V gene: TRBV6-1; D gene: -; J gene: TRBJ2-5; clone size: -
CDR3 protein: CASSYTGSSGNTIYF; CDR3 DNA: TGTGCCAGCAGTTATACAGGGTCCTCTGGAAACACCATATATTTT; V gene: TRBV6-6; D gene: -; J gene: TRBJ1-3; clone size: -
CDR3 protein: CASSAKTAQETQYF; CDR3 DNA: TGTGCCAGCAGTGCTAAAACCGCTCAAGAGACCCAGTACTTC; V gene: TRBV25-1; D gene: -; J gene: TRBJ2-5; clone size: -
CDR3 protein: CASSSRASGEQYF; CDR3 DNA: TGTGCCAGCAGCTCGAGGGCAAGTGGCGAGCAGTACTTC; V gene: TRBV5-8; D gene: -; J gene: TRBJ2-7; clone size: once
CDR3 protein: CASSARQGKGAAYEQYF; CDR3 DNA: TGTGCCAGCAGCGCACGACAGGGTAAGGGGGCAGCCTACGAGCAGTACTTC; V gene: TRBV11-2; D gene: TRBD1; J gene: TRBJ2-7; clone size: -
CDR3 protein: CASSRTSGGAWDEQFF; CDR3 DNA: TGTGCCAGCAGTAGAACTAGCGGGGGGGCCTGGGATGAGCAGTTCTTC; V gene: TRBV2; D gene: TRBD2; J gene: TRBJ2-1; clone size: -
CDR3 protein: CASSVNRGQSVDTQYF; CDR3 DNA: TGTGCCAGCAGCGTTAACAGGGGGCAGAGCGTAGATACGCAGTATTTT; V gene: TRBV5-4; D gene: TRBD1; J gene: TRBJ2-3; clone size: -
CDR3 protein: CASSQSGLAVTDTQYF; CDR3 DNA: TGTGCCAGCAGCCAATCCGGACTAGCGGTGACAGATACGCAGTATTTT; V gene: TRBV14; D gene: TRBD2; J gene: TRBJ2-3; clone size: -
CDR3 protein: CASSTQARGVFYEQYF; CDR3 DNA: TGTGCCAGTAGTACCCAGGCCAGGGGAGTCTTCTACGAGCAGTACTTC; V gene: TRBV19; D gene: -; J gene: TRBJ2-7; clone size: -
CDR3 protein: CASSPARGRVYEQYF; CDR3 DNA: TGTGCCAGCAGCCCAGCCAGGGGGCGCGTTTACGAGCAGTACTTC; V gene: TRBV7-9; D gene: TRBD1; J gene: TRBJ2-7; clone size: -
CDR3 protein: CASSSLTSGTQETQYF; CDR3 DNA: TGTGCCAGCAGCTCGTTGACTAGCGGGACCCAAGAGACCCAGTACTTC; V gene: TRBV7-9; D gene: TRBD2; J gene: TRBJ2-5; clone size: -